The next 18 T cell receptor beta chains were all read from a single sample in a study of T cells in Graves' hyperthyroidism and ophthalmopathy. RNA transcripts served as the template for amplifying TCR beta CDR3 regions. The HTBI set primed first-round TCR CDR3 RT-PCR. TCRdb reprocessed the multiplex PCR reads with MiXCR, giving one entry per CDR3 protein. The repertoire holds roughly 510,000 distinct CDR3 sequences, with roughly 20% as singletons. The sequencing input was blood. The source is a man between 18 and 29 years old with Graves' hyperthyroidism.

This clonotype was detected many times. V and J are TRBV5-1 and TRBJ1-1; D not resolved. With 3 bases removed from V and 0 bases from J, the gap between germline ends came to 12 bases. This CDR3 has 15 residues. In germline, CDR1 is SGHRS, CDR2 YFSETQ. CDR3 sequence reads: CASSSTGYMNTEAFF. DNA of the CDR3: TGCGCCAGCAGCTCGACCGGGTACATGAACACTGAAGCTTTCTTT.

This clonotype turned up a few times. The chain couples TRBV11-2 to TRBJ2-7; 12 bases map to TRBD2. Trimming took 4 bases from V and 2 from J; bases not matched to a gene: 9. The CDR3 runs 17 residues. The germline V gene encodes CDR1 SGHAT and CDR2 FQNNGV. CDR3 in DNA: TGTGCCAGCAGCTCTCTCCCCTCTAGCGGGGGGGCCTACGAGCAGTACTTC. It is translated as CASSSLPSSGGAYEQYF.

The chain combines TRBV10-3 with TRBJ2-5; unclear D gene. The germline V gene has CDR1 ENHRY and CDR2 SYGVKD. The CDR3 spans 13 residues. V was cut by 2 bases and J by 1 base, with 5 bases left in between. In nucleotides, the CDR3 is TGTGCCATCAGTGAGGGCGTCCAAGAGACCCAGTACTTC. Protein sequence: CAISEGVQETQYF.

In this sample, this clonotype turned up many times. This chain uses TRBV29-1 with TRBJ2-5, with D perhaps being TRBD1 or TRBD2 (5 bases each). The germline V gene has CDR1 SQVTM and CDR2 ANQGSEA. CDR3 size: 12 residues. V shed 6 bases and J shed 1 base, with 9 bases lying between them. The CDR3 is CSVAGTQETQYF. The CDR3 bases are TGCAGCGTCGCAGGGACCCAAGAGACCCAGTACTTC.

This clonotype was recorded many times. The rearrangement links TRBV29-1 to TRBJ1-1, with 8 bases matching TRBD1. Germline-derived CDR1 and CDR2 are SQVTM and ANQGSEA. This CDR3 region has 10 residues. The V and J ends lost 7 bases and 13 bases, in that order; junction bases with no gene match: 8. CDR3 sequence (DNA): TGCAGCGCCGGACAGGGTAGAGGTTTCTTT. Amino acid sequence: CSAGQGRGFF.

There are many counts of this clonotype. This chain connects TRBV6-1 to TRBJ2-7; 7 positions agree with TRBD2. Germline V CDR1 and CDR2: MNHNS, SASEGT. The J segment lost 6 bases and the V segment lost 2 bases, leaving 7 bases of the junction unmatched. The CDR3 totals 14 residues. This CDR3 reads CASSEWEGVGEQYF. The DNA for the CDR3 is TGTGCCAGCAGTGAATGGGAGGGTGTCGGCGAGCAGTACTTC.

About this clonotype itself: A much larger clone differs by one base, so this may be a read error. The rearrangement links TRBV12-3 or TRBV12-4 to TRBJ1-5; D is uncertain. CDR3 length equals 12 residues. V was pared by 3 bases and J by 5 bases, with 5 bases between. The CDR3 protein is CASSFRYQPQHF. The CDR3 coding sequence is TGTGCCAGCAGTTTCAGGTATCAGCCCCAGCATTTT.

The chain links TRBV30 to TRBJ1-1; unclear D gene. This CDR3 is built from 13 residues. V lost 2 bases and J lost 0, with 7 bases in between. Germline loops: CDR1 GTSNPN, CDR2 SVGIG (reference sequence). This CDR3 is CAWSWAVNTEAFF. Written as DNA, the CDR3 is TGTGCCTGGAGTTGGGCGGTGAACACTGAAGCTTTCTTT.

This clonotype was seen repeatedly, ten times or more. The genes are TRBV6-1 and TRBJ2-7, with D unresolved. The CDR3 spans 13 residues. The V end lost 1 base, the J end lost 4 bases, and 8 bases lay between the germline ends. Germline assignment: CDR1 MNHNS and CDR2 SASEGT. CDR3 protein: CASSEGPEYEQYF. DNA for the CDR3: TGTGCCAGCAGTGAAGGACCGGAATACGAGCAGTACTTC.

CDR3 in amino acids: CASRDSPLNTEAFF. In nucleotides, the CDR3 is TGTGCCAGCCGGGACAGCCCGTTGAACACTGAAGCTTTCTTT. The chain is built from TRBV28 and TRBJ1-1; the match to TRBD1 covers 7 bases. Losses at the gene ends were 8 bases for V and 0 bases for J; bases not matched to a gene: 6. Germline V gene data show CDR1 as MDHEN and CDR2 as SYDVKM. The CDR3 is 14 residues long. The full variable domain, its missing parts supplied by reference TRBV28 and TRBJ1-1, is DVKVTQSSRYLVKRTGEKVFLECVQDMDHENMFWYRQDPGLGLRLIYFSYDVKMKEKGDIPEGYSVSREKKERFSLILESASTNQTSMYLCASRDSPLNTEAFFGQGTRLTVV.

This clonotype appeared many times. The DNA of the CDR3 is TGTGCCAGCAGTTTATTAAGAGACACAGTGCGGAGCAATCAGCCCCAGCATTTT. This gives the protein CASSLLRDTVRSNQPQHF. The chain has TRBV12-3 or TRBV12-4 and TRBJ1-5; D not resolved. Trimming removed 2 bases at V and 1 base at J, with 18 bases between. The CDR3 totals 18 residues.

This clonotype was seen repeatedly, ten times or more. The chain is built from TRBV6-1 and TRBJ1-6; D gene ambiguous. Germline lookup yields CDR1 MNHNS and CDR2 SASEGT. Trimming removed 2 bases at V and 8 bases at J, with 10 bases between. This CDR3 is 14 amino acids long. The CDR3 nucleotides read TGTGCCAGCAGTGAATTCCTCGGCTATTCACCCCTCCACTTT. Amino acids: CASSEFLGYSPLHF.

This clonotype was found many times. V usage is TRBV30 and J usage is TRBJ1-2, with D unresolved. CDR3 length: 8 residues. CDR1 is GTSNPN, CDR2 SVGIG, per germline (reference sequence). The CDR3 coding sequence is TGTGCTAAGGATTGCTGCACCTTC. It translates to CAKDCCTF.

This clonotype was recorded many times. The chain employs TRBV29-1 and TRBJ1-2; possible D gene TRBD1, 6 bases. The CDR3 totals 13 residues. Between the trimmed V and J ends, which lost 6 bases and 0 bases, there was a span of 11 bases. Germline V lookup: CDR1 SQVTM, CDR2 ANQGSEA. The CDR3 loop is CSVWTAPNYGYTF. CDR3 nucleotide sequence: TGCAGCGTGTGGACAGCCCCTAACTATGGCTACACCTTC.

This clonotype was found many times. The chain joins TRBV25-1 to TRBJ2-5; 8 nucleotides match TRBD2. Germline-derived CDR1 and CDR2 are MGHDK and SYGVNS. V lost 6 bases to trimming and J lost 5 bases; unmatched junction nucleotides: 11. The CDR3 totals 15 residues. CDR3 residues: CASSAPGGYEETQYF. As DNA, the CDR3 is TGTGCCAGCAGCGCCCCGGGAGGGTATGAGGAGACCCAGTACTTC.

This clonotype was recorded many times. The gene calls are TRBV27 and TRBJ2-7; a weak D match, TRBD2 (6 bases). In germline, CDR1 is MNHEY, CDR2 SMNVEV (reference sequence). CDR3 size: 15 residues. V was clipped by 8 bases and J by 3 bases, with 20 bases between them. CDR3 coding DNA: TGTGCCAGCCGACTCAGGTGGGACTTCCTCTACGAGCAGTACTTC. Amino acids: CASRLRWDFLYEQYF.

This clonotype occurred many times. The CDR3 protein is CASSEGAGRPYEQYF. The DNA for the CDR3 is TGTGCCAGCAGTGAAGGGGCGGGGAGACCCTACGAGCAGTACTTC. The chain is built from TRBV6-1 and TRBJ2-7, with D possibly being TRBD2 (6 bases). There are 15 residues in the CDR3. The germline gives CDR1 MNHNS, CDR2 SASEGT. The germline V and J ends were trimmed by 1 base and 2 bases, with 12 bases remaining between them.

Worth noting for this clonotype: A much larger clone lies one base from this, so it may be a read error. V usage is TRBV10-3 and J usage is TRBJ2-5, with unresolved D. Germline V CDR1 and CDR2: ENHRY, SYGVKD. The CDR3 has 14 amino acids. CDR3 protein: CAAWEGARGQTQDF. DNA of the CDR3: TGTGCCGCATGGGAAGGCGCCCGAGGCCAGACCCAGGACTTC.